The following is a T cell receptor (beta chain) sequence with its context. Seattle cases were enrolled at active infection and followed longitudinally. As originally analysed: From reference gene primer amplification, estimates of nucleated cell counts were derived. Sequencing was performed with immunoSEQ multiplex PCR; in TCRdb, only in-frame clones are kept and a portion is missing. V and J calls and clone size are copied from that table; D and trimming were computed from the DNA. This sample has 55,000 to 75,000 clones, with around 81% found just once. This record belongs to a study of blood T cell repertoires in COVID-19. On the study more broadly: Sample material is recorded as cDNA or gDNA derived from T cells, B-cell-depleted T cells, or PBMCs.

This CDR3 spans 16 amino acids. Germline CDR1 reads MNHEY; CDR2 reads SMNVEV (reference sequence). The V gene end was trimmed by 4 bases and the J gene end by 1 base; junction bases not matched to a gene: 6. This TCR derives from an elderly man with COVID-19, enrolled during active disease. Source material: peripheral blood. This sequence joins TRBV27 and TRBJ2-2; TRBD1 matches at 7 bases. CDR3 nucleotide sequence: TGTGCCAGCAGTTCCATCAACAGGGGGAACACCGGGGAGCTGTTTTTT. It yields the protein CASSSINRGNTGELFF.